This entry describes one T cell receptor (beta chain). The V and J ends lost 4 bases and 0 bases respectively, with 10 bases between them. The CDR3 is 15 amino acids. Per germline, CDR1 LGHDT and CDR2 YNNKEL (reference sequence). Generated by immunoSEQ multiplex PCR, the TCRdb table keeps only in-frame clones and is missing some. The table lists fewer than 350,000 clones, roughly nine tenths of them singletons. This entry is derived from a study of blood T cell repertoires in COVID-19. This clonotype was obtained from a woman aged 25 to 39 with COVID-19, enrolled during active disease. The chain links TRBV3-1 (or the pseudogene TRBV3-2) to TRBJ1-5, with D hard to call. Sequencing was carried out using peripheral blood. CDR3 sequence (DNA): TGTGCCAGCAGCCGCGGCGGGGTTAGCAATCAGCCCCAGCATTTT. It translates to CASSRGGVSNQPQHF.